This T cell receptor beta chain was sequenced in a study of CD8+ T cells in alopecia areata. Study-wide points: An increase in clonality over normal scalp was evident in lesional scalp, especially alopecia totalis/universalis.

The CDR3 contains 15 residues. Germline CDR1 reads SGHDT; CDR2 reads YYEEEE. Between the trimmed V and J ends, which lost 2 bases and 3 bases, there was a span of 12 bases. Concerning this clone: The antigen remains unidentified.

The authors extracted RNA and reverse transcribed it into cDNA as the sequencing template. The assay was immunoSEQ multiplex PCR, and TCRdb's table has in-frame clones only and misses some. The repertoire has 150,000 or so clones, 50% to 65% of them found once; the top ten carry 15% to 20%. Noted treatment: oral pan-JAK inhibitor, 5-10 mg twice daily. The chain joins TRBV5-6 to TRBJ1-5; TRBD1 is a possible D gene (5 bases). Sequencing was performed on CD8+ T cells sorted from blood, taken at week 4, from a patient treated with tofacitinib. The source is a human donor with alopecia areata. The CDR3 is CASSFGTGPNQPQHF. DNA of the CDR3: TGTGCCAGCAGCTTCGGGACGGGTCCCAATCAGCCCCAGCATTTT. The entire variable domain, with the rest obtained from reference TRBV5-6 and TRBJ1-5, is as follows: DAGVTQSPTHLIKTRGQQVTLRCSPKSGHDTVSWYQQALGQGPQFIFQYYEEEERQRGNFPDRFSGHQFPNYSSELNVNALLLGDSALYLCASSFGTGPNQPQHFGDGTRLSIL.